The 25 T cell receptor beta chains below come from one sample, sequenced in a study of T-cell memory formation after mild COVID-19. TCRdb re-called the 5' RACE reads with MiXCR, one entry per CDR3 protein. Of 250,000 to 350,000 distinct CDR3 sequences listed, around 15% are singletons. The sequenced sample was PBMCs or a T cell subset sorted from them (not recorded which). Receptors were obtained from a man between 18 and 29 years old who had mild COVID-19 (a few samples of this study predate the infection). Cell type and time point are not known.

In this sample, this clonotype turned up a few times. This CDR3 is CASSVGRNTEAFF. CDR3 nucleotide sequence: TGTGCCAGCAGCGTTGGAAGAAACACTGAAGCTTTCTTT. J is TRBJ1-1 and V is TRBV27; no reliable D call. V was clipped by 6 bases and J by 2 bases, with 10 bases between them. This CDR3 is 13 amino acids long. Germline V gene sequence: CDR1 MNHEY, CDR2 SMNVEV (reference sequence).

This clonotype was picked up a small number of times. The chain combines TRBV2 with TRBJ1-2; D not certain. CDR3 length equals 11 residues. Looked up from germline, CDR1 is SNHLY and CDR2 is FYNNEI. Between the trimmed V and J ends, which lost 2 bases and 12 bases, there was a span of 10 bases. CDR3 residues: CASSERQSDTF. The CDR3 region has the DNA TGTGCCAGCAGTGAACGGCAGAGCGACACCTTC. Complete variable domain (other parts from reference TRBV2 and TRBJ1-2): EPEVTQTPSHQVTQMGQEVILRCVPISNHLYFYWYRQILGQKVEFLVSFYNNEISEKSEIFDDQFSVERPDGSNFTLKIRSTKLEDSAMYFCASSERQSDTFGSGTRLTVV.

The chain joins TRBV4-3 to TRBJ1-2; weak D call: TRBD1 (5 bases). Trimming cost V 6 bases and J 3 bases, with 11 bases left between them. Germline CDR1 and CDR2: LGHNA and YSLEER. The length of the CDR3 is 13 residues. This chain's CDR3 is CASSQTEDYGYTF. The CDR3 DNA follows: TGCGCCAGCAGTCAGACAGAGGACTATGGCTACACCTTC.

The genes are TRBV12-3 or TRBV12-4 and TRBJ2-6; D might be TRBD1 (5 bases). The CDR3 spans 13 residues. The V and J ends lost 6 bases and 4 bases respectively, with 7 bases between them. CDR3 region: CASRTDGANVLTF. The CDR3 nucleotides are TGTGCCAGCAGGACAGACGGGGCCAACGTCCTGACTTTC.

This clonotype came up a few times. This chain connects TRBV16 to TRBJ2-7; no reliable D call. V was trimmed by 0 bases and J by 3 bases, leaving 12 bases between them. The CDR3 loop spans 15 amino acids. Germline values: CDR1 KGHSY, CDR2 FQNENV. CDR3 coding DNA: TGTGCCAGCAGCCAATCAAGCCAGGTTTACTACGAGCAGTACTTC. As protein: CASSQSSQVYYEQYF.

The CDR3 loop reads CASTLEGPQPQHF. The DNA for the CDR3 is TGTGCCAGCACCTTGGAGGGTCCTCAGCCCCAGCATTTT. The chain employs TRBV28 and TRBJ1-5; D uncertain. In germline, CDR1 is MDHEN, CDR2 SYDVKM. Trimming removed 7 bases from V and 6 bases from J, with 13 bases in between. The CDR3 consists of 13 residues.

This clonotype turned up a few times. The V gene is TRBV5-1, the J gene TRBJ2-2; TRBD2 matches 9 bases. Per the germline V gene, CDR1 is SGHRS and CDR2 is YFSETQ. The CDR3 extends over 16 amino acids. After removal of 4 bases from V and 7 bases from J, the junction contained 11 bases not matched to a gene. The CDR3 is CASSLGTSWQIGELFF. DNA of the CDR3: TGCGCCAGCAGCCTGGGGACTAGCTGGCAGATCGGGGAGCTGTTTTTT. Variable domain in full (rest from reference TRBV5-1 and TRBJ2-2): KAGVTQTPRYLIKTRGQQVTLSCSPISGHRSVSWYQQTPGQGLQFLFEYFSETQRNKGNFPGRFSGRQFSNSRSEMNVSTLELGDSALYLCASSLGTSWQIGELFFGEGSRLTVL.

The chain carries TRBV5-1 and TRBJ2-5; tentative D call: TRBD2 (6 bases). Germline values: CDR1 SGHRS, CDR2 YFSETQ. The germline V and J ends were trimmed by 4 bases and 2 bases, with 15 bases remaining between them. This CDR3 spans 15 amino acids. Here the CDR3 reads CASSLEGPKQETQYF. In DNA form, the CDR3 reads TGCGCCAGCAGCCTGGAGGGACCCAAGCAAGAGACCCAGTACTTC.

This clonotype was detected a few times. The V call is TRBV27, the J call TRBJ2-3; D is unclear. From germline, CDR1 is MNHEY and CDR2 SMNVEV (reference sequence). V was trimmed by 9 bases and J by 4 bases, leaving 17 bases between them. The CDR3 has 14 amino acids. The CDR3 loop is CASGNGFWADTQYF. The CDR3 DNA sequence: TGTGCCAGTGGAAACGGCTTTTGGGCAGATACGCAGTATTTT.

This clonotype was counted ten times or more. V gene TRBV4-1 combines with J gene TRBJ1-4; tentatively, D is TRBD1 (5 bases). Trimming shortened V by 0 bases and J by 7 bases, and 12 bases separated the two germline ends. The germline V gene encodes CDR1 MGHRA and CDR2 YSYEKL. This CDR3 has 15 residues. CDR3 bases: TGCGCCAGCAGCCAAGAATGGGGGGTCGGTGAAAAACTGTTTTTT. It codes for CASSQEWGVGEKLFF.

This chain uses TRBV20-1 with TRBJ1-2; D is perhaps TRBD1 (5 bases). CDR1 DFQATT and CDR2 SNEGSKA come from the germline V gene (reference sequence). The length of the CDR3 is 11 residues. V was shortened by 0 bases and J by 8 bases, with 7 bases between the two germline ends. This CDR3 reads CSARETGGYTF. The CDR3 DNA sequence: TGCAGTGCTAGAGAAACAGGCGGCTACACCTTC.

This chain joins TRBV20-1 and TRBJ2-2; possible D gene TRBD2, 6 bases. The CDR3 has 14 residues. The germline CDR1 and CDR2 sequences are DFQATT and SNEGSKA (reference sequence). The CDR3 region has the DNA TGCAGCCCTCGTCGGCGGGGTCACACCGGGGAGCTGTTTTTT. It is translated as CSPRRRGHTGELFF.

This clonotype was seen repeatedly, ten times or more. V is TRBV19 and J is TRBJ2-5; the match to TRBD2 covers 14 bases. Per germline, CDR1 LNHDA and CDR2 SQIVND (reference sequence). Trimming cost V 4 bases and J 2 bases; bases outside gene matches: 6. This CDR3 is built from 17 residues. Here the CDR3 DNA reads TGTGCCAGTAGTAGGGGACTAGCGGGGGCTATGCAAGAGACCCAGTACTTC. Protein sequence: CASSRGLAGAMQETQYF.

V and J are TRBV28 and TRBJ1-2; 7 nucleotides line up with TRBD1. V lost 6 bases and J lost 3; bases outside the gene matches: 7. The CDR3 covers 14 residues. The germline V gene has CDR1 MDHEN and CDR2 SYDVKM. This CDR3 reads CASSWGRGDYGYTF. The CDR3 DNA sequence: TGTGCCAGCAGCTGGGGCAGGGGGGACTATGGCTACACCTTC.

The chain is built from TRBV12-3 or TRBV12-4 and TRBJ2-5, with a possible D match to TRBD2 (5 bases). With 5 bases removed from V and 4 bases from J, the gap between germline ends came to 14 bases. The CDR3 covers 14 residues. The CDR3 spells CASSQAKGVETQYF. The CDR3 region has the DNA TGTGCCAGCAGTCAGGCAAAGGGAGTAGAGACCCAGTACTTC.

This clonotype was observed at least ten times. The chain links TRBV5-5 to TRBJ2-7; D is unclear. The V and J ends lost 0 bases and 2 bases respectively, with 9 bases between them. CDR3 length equals 14 residues. Germline CDR1 SGHKS, CDR2 YYEKEE (reference sequence). CDR3 nucleotides: TGTGCCAGCAGCTTGGGTGGGTTCGCCTACGAGCAGTACGTC. The encoded protein is CASSLGGFAYEQYV.

There are a few counts of this clonotype. This chain joins TRBV7-9 and TRBJ1-6; D uncertain. The CDR3 extends over 15 amino acids. Germline CDR1 reads SEHNR; CDR2 reads FQNEAQ (reference sequence). Trimming pared 1 base from V and 10 bases from J, leaving 14 bases between. CDR3 bases: TGTGCCAGCAGCTTAGTTGACCCCCCTGCGTCACCCCTCCACTTT. Its translation: CASSLVDPPASPLHF. The variable domain in full, with the rest retrieved from reference TRBV7-9 and TRBJ1-6, is DTGVSQNPRHKITKRGQNVTFRCDPISEHNRLYWYRQTLGQGPEFLTYFQNEAQLEKSRLLSDRFSAERPKGSFSTLEIQRTEQGDSAMYLCASSLVDPPASPLHFGNGTRLTVT.

The chain carries TRBV5-5 and TRBJ1-4; 9 bases agree with TRBD1. CDR3 size: 14 residues. Germline trimming cut 5 bases from V and 8 bases from J; bases unmatched to any gene: 7. From germline, CDR1 is SGHKS and CDR2 YYEKEE (reference sequence). The DNA of the CDR3 is TGTGCCAGCAGTCAACAGGGGGCACGGGAAAAACTGTTTTTT. This codes for CASSQQGAREKLFF.

V usage is TRBV5-1 and J usage is TRBJ1-2, with D uncertain. In germline, CDR1 is SGHRS, CDR2 YFSETQ. The CDR3 extends over 15 amino acids. Deletions cut 0 bases from V and 8 bases from J, with 17 bases between. In DNA form, the CDR3 reads TGCGCCAGCAGCTTGGACCCATCAGGATCTCGAGGCTACACCTTC. Protein sequence: CASSLDPSGSRGYTF.

A few counts support this clonotype. The rearrangement joins TRBV19 to TRBJ2-3; a weak D match, TRBD1 (6 bases). The germline V and J ends were trimmed by 3 bases and 0 bases, with 7 bases remaining between them. This CDR3 is 14 amino acids long. From germline, CDR1 is LNHDA and CDR2 SQIVND (reference sequence). The CDR3 here is CASSITGSTDTQYF. CDR3 nucleotide sequence: TGTGCCAGTAGTATCACAGGGAGCACAGATACGCAGTATTTT.

This sequence joins TRBV5-5 and TRBJ2-5; D gene ambiguous. This CDR3 comprises 15 residues. Germline V CDR1 and CDR2: SGHKS, YYEKEE (reference sequence). Trimming cost V 1 base and J 2 bases, with 12 bases left between them. CDR3 residues: CASSLLSAWQETQYF. CDR3 in DNA: TGTGCCAGCAGCTTGCTCTCCGCGTGGCAAGAGACCCAGTACTTC.

This clonotype has ten or more counts. As DNA, the CDR3 is TGCGCCAGCAGCTTTGGGACGGGAGAGCAGTTCTTC. As protein: CASSFGTGEQFF. The chain combines TRBV5-1 with TRBJ2-1; D may correspond to TRBD1 or TRBD2 (5 bases each). Germline lookup yields CDR1 SGHRS and CDR2 YFSETQ. The CDR3 runs 12 residues. The V end lost 2 bases, the J end lost 10 bases, and 10 bases lay between the germline ends.

The J gene is TRBJ2-5, the V gene TRBV19; D gene uncertain. This CDR3 has 15 amino acids. Germline CDR1 and CDR2: LNHDA and SQIVND (reference sequence). Trimming took 3 bases from V and 4 from J, leaving 15 bases between them. DNA of the CDR3: TGTGCCAGTAGTATCGGGCCCACCTCTCGAGAGACCCAGTACTTC. Amino acids: CASSIGPTSRETQYF.

This clonotype showed up just a few times. CDR3 sequence (DNA): TGCAGTGCACCAGGACAGGGTGGCAATGAGCAGTTCTTC. Residues: CSAPGQGGNEQFF. The chain employs TRBV20-1 and TRBJ2-1; 8 bases align to TRBD1. V gave up 6 bases and J gave up 6 bases; unmatched junction bases: 7. This CDR3 is 13 amino acids long. The germline gives CDR1 DFQATT, CDR2 SNEGSKA (reference sequence).

This clonotype has ten or more counts. The rearrangement joins TRBV7-9 to TRBJ2-5; 8 bases map to TRBD2. V was pared by 5 bases and J by 2 bases, with 4 bases of the junction left unmatched. In germline, CDR1 is SEHNR, CDR2 FQNEAQ (reference sequence). This CDR3 is 14 amino acids long. The CDR3: CASSITSGQETQYF. In DNA form, the CDR3 reads TGTGCCAGCAGCATCACTAGCGGACAAGAGACCCAGTACTTC.